This paragraph covers one T cell receptor (beta chain) sequence. The data originate from a study of blood T cell repertoires in COVID-19. Across the whole study: The origin of the acute and convalescent COVID-19 samples was the United States, Italy and Spain. The analysed material was cDNA or gDNA that came from T cells, B-cell-depleted T cells, or PBMCs.

V was clipped by 5 bases and J by 1 base, with 15 bases between them. CDR1 is KGHSH, CDR2 LQKENI, per germline. The CDR3 is 16 amino acids. As processed by the authors: From reference gene primer amplification, estimates of nucleated cell counts were derived. Assay: immunoSEQ multiplex PCR; the TCRdb copy retains only in-frame clones and omits some. That table gives V, J and clone size, and the DNA gave D and trimming. The sample yields 150,000 to 200,000 clones, approximately 84% seen once. V usage is TRBV18 and J usage is TRBJ1-5; a possible D gene is TRBD1 (6 bases). The sequencing sample was made of peripheral blood. This receptor was identified in a man aged 35 to 55 who had recovered from COVID-19. The CDR3 DNA reads TGTGCCAGCTCATCCGACAGGATCGGGAGCAATCAGCCCCAGCATTTT. Translating it yields CASSSDRIGSNQPQHF.